The rows below give T cell receptor beta chains drawn from one sample of a study of beta chain features in type 1 diabetes. TCRdb's copy holds only in-frame clones and misses some; the assay was immunoSEQ multiplex PCR. The sample lists under 550,000 clones, approximately 10% occurring once. Specimen: naive CD4+ T cells from blood. The receptor set was obtained from a woman in her late teens or twenties in good health. Each CDR3 is given without its conserved first and last residue. D genes are given only for firm matches.

D	J	V	CDR3
NA	TRBJ2-3	TRBV11-3	ASSLDGNTDTQY
TRBD1	TRBJ2-1	TRBV7-2	ASSLEAGGYNEQF
TRBD1	TRBJ1-1	TRBV25-1	ASQGDTTEAF
NA	NA	TRBV30	AWSRILGYEQY
NA	TRBJ2-3	TRBV5-4	ASSPTGTDTQY
NA	TRBJ2-1	TRBV5-1	ASSPAPGSYNEQF
NA	TRBJ2-5	TRBV19	ASSFYSETQY
NA	TRBJ1-2	TRBV27	ASRQPNYGYT
TRBD2	TRBJ2-3	TRBV4-1	ASSHVTSGRYDTQY
TRBD2	TRBJ2-1	TRBV28	ASSLWSSGLDNEQF
NA	TRBJ2-3	TRBV9	ASSIGAGVGTDTQY
NA	TRBJ1-1	TRBV5-4	ASSLGRGEAF
NA	TRBJ1-1	TRBV6-4	ASSDGGRDSDTEAF
NA	TRBJ2-3	TRBV7-9	ASSPGWTQY
NA	TRBJ2-3	TRBV7-2	ASSLRSRREDTQY
TRBD1	TRBJ1-5	TRBV4-1	ASSQGTGTGNQPQH
NA	TRBJ1-2	TRBV21-1	ASSKPVGRPYGYT
NA	TRBJ2-5	TRBV2	ASSSQGSPQETQY
TRBD1	TRBJ2-5	TRBV5-4	ASSEGQGAETQY
TRBD2	TRBJ2-1	TRBV15	ATSRVVAGRDEQF
NA	TRBJ2-3	TRBV4-3	ASSQKAGVFRDTQY
TRBD2	TRBJ2-7	TRBV30	AWSVQRVSAGGGGEQY
NA	TRBJ2-5	TRBV18	ASSPIQGLEETQY
NA	TRBJ2-2	TRBV5-1	ASSLGPANTGELF
NA	TRBJ1-2	TRBV25-1	ASSVVANYGYT
NA	TRBJ2-1	TRBV2	ASRDTGRSSYNEQF
NA	TRBJ2-1	TRBV7-9	ASSSSPWGEQF
NA	TRBJ2-1	TRBV7-3	ASSQGLTSYNEQF